The 5 T cell receptor beta chains given below trace back to one sample, sequenced in a study of glioma-infiltrating T cells after dendritic cell vaccination. Time point reported: after dendritic cell vaccination, including at tumor progression/relapse. Measured with immunoSEQ multiplex PCR; TCRdb has only the in-frame clones, and not every one. Of tens of thousands of clones in the sample, roughly 77% are singletons; the top ten hold roughly 2.1%. The starting material was blood, obtained after dendritic cell vaccination. All receptors come from a human donor with glioblastoma.

This clone was observed a handful of times. An end of the junction differs from the germline gene, which may be a read error. The V and J genes are TRBV7-7 and TRBJ1-1; D not certain. The CDR3 runs to 16 residues. Germline V gene data show CDR1 as SSHAT and CDR2 as FNYEAQ (reference sequence). As DNA, the CDR3 is TGTGCTAGCAGCTTAGCGCTCCAGTTTTCGGGCACTGAAGCTTTCTTT. It specifies CASSLALQFSGTEAFF.

The chain joins TRBV19 to TRBJ1-3; possible D gene TRBD1, 5 bases. Germline V gene data show CDR1 as LNHDA and CDR2 as SQIVND (reference sequence). Deletions cut 5 bases from V and 0 bases from J, with 11 bases between. CDR3 size: 15 residues. The CDR3 coding sequence is TGTGCCAGTAGTCTTACAGGAGACTCTGGAAACACCATATATTTT. Translation gives CASSLTGDSGNTIYF.

This clone was seen a few times. The chain is built from TRBV15 and TRBJ1-5; 7 bases line up with TRBD1. This CDR3 region has 14 residues. Trimming took 5 bases from V and 7 from J; bases not matched to a gene: 8. Germline V gene data show CDR1 as LNHNV and CDR2 as YYDKDF (reference sequence). CDR3 region: CATSRDRVGQPQHF. CDR3 nucleotide sequence: TGTGCCACCAGCCGTGACAGGGTAGGACAGCCCCAGCATTTT.

This sequence joins TRBV5-1 and TRBJ1-3; perhaps TRBD1 as D (5 bases). V was trimmed by 4 bases and J by 8 bases, leaving 13 bases between them. Germline loops: CDR1 SGHRS, CDR2 YFSETQ. There are 13 residues in the CDR3. The CDR3 reads CASSTDTEHTIYF. The CDR3 coding sequence is TGCGCCAGCAGCACGGACACAGAACACACCATATATTTT.

V usage is TRBV5-4 and J usage is TRBJ1-6; D is possibly TRBD1 (5 bases). The germline V and J ends were trimmed by 4 bases and 8 bases, with 16 bases remaining between them. The length of the CDR3 is 15 residues. Germline CDR1 is SGHNT and CDR2 is YYREEE (reference sequence). Here the CDR3 reads CASSPQWGTDSPLHF. The CDR3 nucleotides are TGTGCCAGCAGCCCCCAGTGGGGGACTGATTCACCCCTCCACTTT.